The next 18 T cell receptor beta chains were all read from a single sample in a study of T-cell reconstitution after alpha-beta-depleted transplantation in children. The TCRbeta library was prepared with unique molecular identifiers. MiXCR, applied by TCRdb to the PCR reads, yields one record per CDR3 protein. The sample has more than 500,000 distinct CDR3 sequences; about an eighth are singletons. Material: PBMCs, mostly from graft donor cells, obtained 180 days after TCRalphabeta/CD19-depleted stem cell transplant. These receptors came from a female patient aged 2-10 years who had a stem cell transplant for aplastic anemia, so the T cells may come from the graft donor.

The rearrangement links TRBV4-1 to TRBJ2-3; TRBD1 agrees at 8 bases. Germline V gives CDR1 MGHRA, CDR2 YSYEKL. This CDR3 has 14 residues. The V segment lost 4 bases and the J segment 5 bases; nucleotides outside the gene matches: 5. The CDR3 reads CASSLQGAEDTQYF. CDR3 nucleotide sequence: TGCGCCAGCAGCCTCCAGGGGGCGGAAGATACGCAGTATTTT.

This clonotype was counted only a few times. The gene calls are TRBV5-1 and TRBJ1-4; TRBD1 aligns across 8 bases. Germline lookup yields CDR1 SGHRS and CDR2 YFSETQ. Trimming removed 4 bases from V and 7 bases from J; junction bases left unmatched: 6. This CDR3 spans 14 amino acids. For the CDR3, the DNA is TGCGCCAGCAGCATCAGGGGGCTCGGTGAAAAACTGTTTTTT. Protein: CASSIRGLGEKLFF.

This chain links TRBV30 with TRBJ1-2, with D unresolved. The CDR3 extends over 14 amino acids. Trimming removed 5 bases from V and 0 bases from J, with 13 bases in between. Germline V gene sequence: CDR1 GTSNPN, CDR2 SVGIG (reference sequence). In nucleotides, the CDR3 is TGTGCCTGGGGGTTTCAGGCTTCTAACTATGGCTACACCTTC. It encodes CAWGFQASNYGYTF.

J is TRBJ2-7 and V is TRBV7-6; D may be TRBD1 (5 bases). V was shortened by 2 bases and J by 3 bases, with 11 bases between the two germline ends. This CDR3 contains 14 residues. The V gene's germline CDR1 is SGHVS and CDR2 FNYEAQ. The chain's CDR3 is CASSLSGAHYEQYF. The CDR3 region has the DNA TGTGCCAGCAGCTTATCTGGGGCGCACTACGAGCAGTACTTC.

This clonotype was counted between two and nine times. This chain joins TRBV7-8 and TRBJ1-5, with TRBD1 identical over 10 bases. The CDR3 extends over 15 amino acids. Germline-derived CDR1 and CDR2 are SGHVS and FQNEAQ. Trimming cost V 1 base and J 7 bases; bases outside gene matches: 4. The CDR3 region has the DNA TGTGCCAGCAGCTTAGGTTTGGGACAGGGGCAGCCCCAGCATTTT. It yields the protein CASSLGLGQGQPQHF.

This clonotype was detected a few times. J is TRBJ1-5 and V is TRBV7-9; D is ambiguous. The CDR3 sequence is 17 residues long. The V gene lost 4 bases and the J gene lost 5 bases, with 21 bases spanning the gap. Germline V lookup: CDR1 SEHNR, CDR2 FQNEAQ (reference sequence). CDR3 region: CASSSAGQSFTHQPQHF. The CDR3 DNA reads TGTGCCAGCAGCTCCGCTGGGCAGTCCTTCACACATCAGCCCCAGCATTTT. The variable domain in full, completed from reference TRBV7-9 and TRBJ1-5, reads DTGVSQNPRHKITKRGQNVTFRCDPISEHNRLYWYRQTLGQGPEFLTYFQNEAQLEKSRLLSDRFSAERPKGSFSTLEIQRTEQGDSAMYLCASSSAGQSFTHQPQHFGDGTRLSIL.

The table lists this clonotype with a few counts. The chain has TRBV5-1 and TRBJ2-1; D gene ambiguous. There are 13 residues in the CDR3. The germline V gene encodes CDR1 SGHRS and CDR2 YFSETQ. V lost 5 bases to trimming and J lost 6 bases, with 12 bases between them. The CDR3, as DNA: TGCGCCAGCAGGCCATTCAAGGGCAATGAGCAGTTCTTC. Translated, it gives CASRPFKGNEQFF.

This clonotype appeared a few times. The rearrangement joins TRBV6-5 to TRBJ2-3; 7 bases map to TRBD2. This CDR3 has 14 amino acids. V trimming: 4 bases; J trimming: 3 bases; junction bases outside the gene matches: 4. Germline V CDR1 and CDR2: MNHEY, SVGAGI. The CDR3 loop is CASSWGGGTDTQYF. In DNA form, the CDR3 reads TGTGCCAGCAGTTGGGGCGGGGGAACAGATACGCAGTATTTT.

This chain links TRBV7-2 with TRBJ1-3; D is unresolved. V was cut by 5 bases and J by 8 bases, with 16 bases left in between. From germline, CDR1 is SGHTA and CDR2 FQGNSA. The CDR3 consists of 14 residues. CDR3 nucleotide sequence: TGTGCCAGCAGCCCACCACCCCAGGAACACACCATATATTTT. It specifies CASSPPPQEHTIYF. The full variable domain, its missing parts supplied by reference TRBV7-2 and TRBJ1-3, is GAGVSQSPSNKVTEKGKDVELRCDPISGHTALYWYRQSLGQGLEFLIYFQGNSAPDKSGLPSDRFSAERTGGSVSTLTIQRTQQEDSAVYLCASSPPPQEHTIYFGEGSWLTVV.

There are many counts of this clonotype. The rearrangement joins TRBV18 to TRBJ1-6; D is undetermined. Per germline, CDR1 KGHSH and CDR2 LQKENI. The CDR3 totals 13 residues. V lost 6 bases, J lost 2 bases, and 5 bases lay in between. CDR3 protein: CASSPAYNSPLHF. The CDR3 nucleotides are TGTGCCAGCTCGCCAGCCTATAATTCACCCCTCCACTTT.

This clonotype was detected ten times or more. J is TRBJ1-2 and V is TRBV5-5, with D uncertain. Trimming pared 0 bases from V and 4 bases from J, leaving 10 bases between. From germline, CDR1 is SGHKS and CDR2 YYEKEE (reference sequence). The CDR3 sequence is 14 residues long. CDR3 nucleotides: TGTGCCAGCAGCTTGGGGCAGTCGAGCTATGGCTACACCTTC. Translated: CASSLGQSSYGYTF.

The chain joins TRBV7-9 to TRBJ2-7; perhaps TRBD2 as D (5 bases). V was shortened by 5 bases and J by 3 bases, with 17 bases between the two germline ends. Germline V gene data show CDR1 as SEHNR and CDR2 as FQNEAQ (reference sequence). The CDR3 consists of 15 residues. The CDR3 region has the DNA TGTGCCAGCAGCCAACCGGGAACCGCAGTCTACGAGCAGTACTTC. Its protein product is CASSQPGTAVYEQYF.

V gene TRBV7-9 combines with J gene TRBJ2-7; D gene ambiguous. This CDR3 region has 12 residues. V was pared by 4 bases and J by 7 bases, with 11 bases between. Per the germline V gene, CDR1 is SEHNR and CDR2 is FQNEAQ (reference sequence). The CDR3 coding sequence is TGTGCCAGCAGCTCAGACGGTTGGGAGCAGTACGTC. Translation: CASSSDGWEQYV.

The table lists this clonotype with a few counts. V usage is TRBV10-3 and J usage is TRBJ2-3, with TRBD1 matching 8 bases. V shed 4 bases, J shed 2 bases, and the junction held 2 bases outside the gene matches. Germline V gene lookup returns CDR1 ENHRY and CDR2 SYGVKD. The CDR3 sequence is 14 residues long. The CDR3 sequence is CAISGDRNTDTQYF. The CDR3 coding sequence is TGTGCCATCAGTGGGGACAGGAACACAGATACGCAGTATTTT.

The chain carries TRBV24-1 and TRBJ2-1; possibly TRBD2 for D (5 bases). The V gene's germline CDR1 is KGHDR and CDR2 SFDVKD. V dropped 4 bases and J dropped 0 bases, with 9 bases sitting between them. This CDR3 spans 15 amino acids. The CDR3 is CATSEPGSSYNEQFF. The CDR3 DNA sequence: TGTGCCACCAGTGAACCGGGAAGCTCCTACAATGAGCAGTTCTTC.

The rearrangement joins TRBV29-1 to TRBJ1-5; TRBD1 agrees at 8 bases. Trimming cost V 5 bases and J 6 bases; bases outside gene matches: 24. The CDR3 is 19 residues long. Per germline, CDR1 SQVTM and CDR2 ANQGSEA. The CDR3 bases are TGCAGCGTTCTAACAGCCCGGACAGGGCCTGATGAGGGTAGTCAGCCCCAGCATTTT. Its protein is CSVLTARTGPDEGSQPQHF.

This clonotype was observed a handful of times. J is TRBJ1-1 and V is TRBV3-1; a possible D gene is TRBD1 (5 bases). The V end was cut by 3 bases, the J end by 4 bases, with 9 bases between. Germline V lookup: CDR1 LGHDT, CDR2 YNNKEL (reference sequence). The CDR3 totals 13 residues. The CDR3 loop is CASSQFGGTEAFF. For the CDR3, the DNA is TGTGCCAGCAGCCAGTTCGGGGGCACTGAAGCTTTCTTT. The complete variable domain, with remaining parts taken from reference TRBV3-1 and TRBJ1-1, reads DTAVSQTPKYLVTQMGNDKSIKCEQNLGHDTMYWYKQDSKKFLKIMFSYNNKELIINETVPNRFSPKSPDKAHLNLHINSLELGDSAVYFCASSQFGGTEAFFGQGTRLTVV.

CDR3 amino acids: CSATPRGRSNEKLFF. In nucleotides, the CDR3 is TGCAGTGCTACACCCAGGGGCAGGTCTAATGAAAAACTGTTTTTT. The chain uses TRBV20-1 and TRBJ1-4, with a possible D match to TRBD1 (6 bases). From germline, CDR1 is DFQATT and CDR2 SNEGSKA (reference sequence). The V gene lost 4 bases and the J gene lost 3 bases, with 15 bases spanning the gap. CDR3 length: 15 residues.